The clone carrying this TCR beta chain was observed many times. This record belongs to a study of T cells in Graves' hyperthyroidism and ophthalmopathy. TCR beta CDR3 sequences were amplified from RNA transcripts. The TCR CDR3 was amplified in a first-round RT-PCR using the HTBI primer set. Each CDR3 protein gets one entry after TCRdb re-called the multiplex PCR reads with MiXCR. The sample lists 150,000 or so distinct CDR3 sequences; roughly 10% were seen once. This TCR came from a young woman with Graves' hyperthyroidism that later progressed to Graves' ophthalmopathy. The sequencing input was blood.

The CDR3 DNA is TGTGCCAGCAGCTTAACGGAGGCTCGAAGCTCCTACAATGAGCAGTTCTTC. Translation gives CASSLTEARSSYNEQFF. V gene TRBV7-3 combines with J gene TRBJ2-1; D perhaps matches TRBD2 (5 bases). CDR1 is SGHTA, CDR2 FQGTGA, per germline. The germline V and J ends were trimmed by 0 bases and 0 bases, with 12 bases remaining between them. The CDR3 length is 17 residues.